The 20 T cell receptor beta chains below all came from one sample that was sequenced in a study of control samples from healthy donors and cancer patients. Measured with immunoSEQ multiplex PCR; TCRdb has only the in-frame clones, and not every one. The table has about 110,000 clones, 90% seen once. The specimen was blood. These receptor sequences come from a human donor in good health. The donor label of this sample is uncertain.

V usage is TRBV9 and J usage is TRBJ2-4; the D is unclear. Germline V gene lookup returns CDR1 SGDLS and CDR2 YYNGEE. Trimming stripped 3 bases from V and 1 base from J, with 5 bases between. The CDR3 runs to 13 residues. In DNA form, the CDR3 reads TGTGCCAGCAGCGCCCCCGCCAAAAACATTCAGTACTTC. This gives the protein CASSAPAKNIQYF. The full variable domain, in which reference TRBV9 and TRBJ2-4 provide the parts outside the CDR3, is DSGVTQTPKHLITATGQRVTLRCSPRSGDLSVYWYQQSLDQGLQFLIQYYNGEERAKGNILERFSAQQFPDLHSELNLSSLELGDSALYFCASSAPAKNIQYFGAGTRLSVL.

The chain combines TRBV9 with TRBJ2-1; 10 bases map to TRBD2. The length of the CDR3 is 19 residues. The J segment lost 0 bases and the V segment lost 0 bases, leaving 9 bases of the junction unmatched. Germline CDR1 and CDR2: SGDLS and YYNGEE. CDR3 protein: CASSVEIAGGSSSYNEQFF. The CDR3, as DNA: TGTGCCAGCAGCGTAGAGATAGCGGGGGGATCCAGCTCCTACAATGAGCAGTTCTTC.

This clone was recorded many times. The chain couples TRBV30 to TRBJ1-2, with D possibly being TRBD1 (5 bases). Germline lookup yields CDR1 GTSNPN and CDR2 SVGIG (reference sequence). The CDR3 sequence is 17 residues long. The V gene lost 0 bases and the J gene lost 5 bases, with 22 bases spanning the gap. CDR3: CAWSVRGGKSDLYGYTF. CDR3 in DNA: TGTGCCTGGAGTGTACGTGGGGGAAAATCGGATTTGTATGGCTACACCTTC.

This chain links TRBV19 with TRBJ2-7; 7 nucleotides line up with TRBD1. Per germline, CDR1 LNHDA and CDR2 SQIVND (reference sequence). Trimming removed 6 bases from V and 6 bases from J; junction bases left unmatched: 5. The CDR3 extends over 12 amino acids. The CDR3 spells CASSRTGTEQYF. In DNA form, the CDR3 reads TGTGCCAGTAGCCGGACAGGTACCGAGCAGTACTTC.

The V and J genes are TRBV19 and TRBJ1-1; D unclear. The length of the CDR3 is 13 residues. Trimming shortened V by 8 bases and J by 2 bases, and 12 bases separated the two germline ends. Germline V lookup: CDR1 LNHDA, CDR2 SQIVND (reference sequence). CDR3 region: CASGFNSNTEAFF. The CDR3 nucleotides read TGTGCCAGTGGCTTCAACAGCAACACTGAAGCTTTCTTT.

The V call is TRBV7-6, the J call TRBJ2-3; 10 nucleotides agree with TRBD2. Unmatched junction bases numbered 8, after V lost 5 bases and J lost 0 bases. Germline V gene data show CDR1 as SGHVS and CDR2 as FNYEAQ. This CDR3 contains 17 residues. The DNA of the CDR3 is TGTGCCAGCAGCATCTTAGCGGGGGGATCTAGCACAGATACGCAGTATTTT. Its translation: CASSILAGGSSTDTQYF.

The rearrangement links TRBV5-6 to TRBJ1-2; D is perhaps TRBD1 (5 bases). V lost 4 bases and J lost 9, with 16 bases in between. Germline CDR1 is SGHDT and CDR2 is YYEEEE. The length of the CDR3 is 13 residues. The CDR3, as DNA: TGTGCCAGCAGCCCGGGACGGGCTGGGAGCTACACCTTC. It is translated as CASSPGRAGSYTF.

The chain couples TRBV3-1 (or the pseudogene TRBV3-2) to TRBJ2-5; D uncertain. V was shortened by 4 bases and J by 2 bases, with 14 bases between the two germline ends. The length of the CDR3 is 15 residues. Germline CDR1 reads LGHDT; CDR2 reads YNNKEL (reference sequence). For the CDR3, the DNA is TGTGCCAGCAGCCTAAGGGTTCGTGATCAAGAGACCCAGTACTTC. Translating it yields CASSLRVRDQETQYF.

The rearrangement joins TRBV27 to TRBJ1-6; possible D gene TRBD1, 5 bases. The CDR3 spans 15 residues. Trimming removed 5 bases from V and 4 bases from J, with 12 bases in between. Germline V lookup: CDR1 MNHEY, CDR2 SMNVEV (reference sequence). DNA for the CDR3: TGTGCCAGCAGTACGCCCGGGGGATATAATTCACCCCTCCACTTT. Translating it yields CASSTPGGYNSPLHF.

This chain joins TRBV30 and TRBJ2-1; 9 positions agree with TRBD1. The CDR3 is 12 amino acids. J gave up 6 bases and V 5 bases, and 2 bases lay outside the gene matches. Germline loops: CDR1 GTSNPN, CDR2 SVGIG (reference sequence). CDR3 loop: CAWGQGRNEQFF. DNA for the CDR3: TGTGCCTGGGGACAGGGGCGCAATGAGCAGTTCTTC.

The rearrangement links TRBV19 to TRBJ1-4, with TRBD1 identical over 7 bases. The germline V gene has CDR1 LNHDA and CDR2 SQIVND (reference sequence). The CDR3 extends over 15 amino acids. The trim removed 6 bases at V and 7 bases at J, leaving 11 bases unmatched. CDR3 sequence: CASRFYRGSSEKLFF. The CDR3 DNA follows: TGTGCCAGTAGATTCTACAGGGGAAGTAGTGAAAAACTGTTTTTT.

The chain has TRBV29-1 and TRBJ1-1; D gene ambiguous. Trimming cost V 5 bases and J 3 bases, with 7 bases left between them. This CDR3 is built from 11 residues. CDR1 SQVTM and CDR2 ANQGSEA come from the germline V gene. CDR3 bases: TGCAGCGTTAAGAAATACACTGAAGCTTTCTTT. This gives the protein CSVKKYTEAFF.

V and J are TRBV27 and TRBJ1-2, with TRBD1 matching 7 bases. The germline V gene has CDR1 MNHEY and CDR2 SMNVEV (reference sequence). V gave up 1 base and J gave up 5 bases; unmatched junction bases: 7. The CDR3 consists of 15 residues. The CDR3 DNA is TGTGCCAGCAGTTTATTGGGACAGCGGAGGTATGGCTACACCTTC. It encodes CASSLLGQRRYGYTF.

J is TRBJ2-3 and V is TRBV27; TRBD1 matches 10 bases. Germline CDR1 and CDR2: MNHEY and SMNVEV (reference sequence). The CDR3 has 14 amino acids. Germline trimming cut 6 bases from V and 6 bases from J; bases unmatched to any gene: 6. CDR3 DNA sequence: TGTGCCAGCAGAGACAGGGGGCACGAGGATACGCAGTATTTT. Its protein is CASRDRGHEDTQYF.

V usage is TRBV6-2 or TRBV6-3 and J usage is TRBJ1-1; TRBD1 is a possible D gene (5 bases). The CDR3 spans 15 residues. Trimming took 2 bases from V and 0 from J, leaving 10 bases between them. Per the germline V gene, CDR1 is MNHEY and CDR2 is SVGEGT. This CDR3 reads CASSYPRVVNTEAFF. In DNA form, the CDR3 reads TGTGCCAGCAGTTACCCCAGGGTCGTGAACACTGAAGCTTTCTTT.

This sequence joins TRBV3-1 (or the pseudogene TRBV3-2) and TRBJ2-3, with D perhaps being TRBD1 or TRBD2 (5 bases each). This CDR3 region has 12 residues. The germline V gene has CDR1 LGHDT and CDR2 YNNKEL (reference sequence). V was shortened by 5 bases and J by 4 bases, with 7 bases between the two germline ends. The CDR3 loop reads CASSGDADTQYF. In DNA form, the CDR3 reads TGTGCCAGCAGCGGGGACGCAGATACGCAGTATTTT.

The chain carries TRBV27 and TRBJ2-7; TRBD2 is a possible D gene (7 bases). The V gene's germline CDR1 is MNHEY and CDR2 SMNVEV (reference sequence). The CDR3 length is 14 residues. Between the trimmed V and J ends, which lost 3 bases and 4 bases, there was a span of 13 bases. CDR3 protein: CASSLGGARYEQYF. CDR3 DNA sequence: TGTGCCAGCAGTTTGGGGGGGGCCCGATACGAGCAGTACTTC.

V is TRBV15 and J is TRBJ2-3; TRBD2 matches at 9 bases. The CDR3 loop spans 15 amino acids. With V trimmed by 6 bases and J by 2 bases, 6 bases remained unmatched. Germline V lookup: CDR1 LNHNV, CDR2 YYDKDF (reference sequence). Here the CDR3 reads CATSLTSGDTDTQYF. The CDR3 DNA sequence: TGTGCCACCAGTCTGACTAGCGGAGACACAGATACGCAGTATTTT.

CDR3: CASSRDSSNQPQHF. The CDR3 DNA follows: TGTGCCAGCAGTCGGGATAGTAGCAATCAGCCCCAGCATTTT. The chain recombines TRBV6-5 with TRBJ1-5; D is unclear. The CDR3 is made up of 14 amino acids. V lost 5 bases and J lost 0, with 8 bases in between. Germline V gene data show CDR1 as MNHEY and CDR2 as SVGAGI.

This chain links TRBV6-2 or TRBV6-3 with TRBJ1-2; no clear D. The germline gives CDR1 MNHEY, CDR2 SVGEGT. V lost 0 bases and J 2 bases, leaving 4 bases between the germline ends. The CDR3 runs 13 residues. The CDR3 spells CASSYSENYGYTF. CDR3 DNA sequence: TGTGCCAGCAGTTACTCGGAAAACTATGGCTACACCTTC.